The 8 T cell receptor beta chains listed next were all sequenced from one sample in a study of glioma-infiltrating T cells. TCR alpha and beta CDR3 regions were amplified from RNA using iRepertoire nested multiplex PCR. Via MiXCR, TCRdb re-called the multiplex PCR reads, giving one row per CDR3 protein. The sample carries 95,000 to 110,000 distinct CDR3 sequences, about 30% recorded once. The sequencing sample was made of glioma tissue, nonneoplastic brain tissue, or PBMCs (not recorded which). The receptor source for this set is a human donor with low-grade glioma or glioblastoma, undergoing nonglioma brain surgery, or in good health (not recorded which).

The chain uses TRBV20-1 and TRBJ2-7, with TRBD1 identical over 8 bases. Per the germline V gene, CDR1 is DFQATT and CDR2 is SNEGSKA (reference sequence). The ends lost 6 bases at V and 6 bases at J; junction bases unmatched: 22. The CDR3 is 17 amino acids. In DNA, the CDR3 is TGCAGTGCCGACGATTGGACAGGGAACGGAAATAAGTGCGAGCAGTACTTC. It translates to CSADDWTGNGNKCEQYF.

About this clonotype: A read error may explain this, as a much larger clone is one base away. The chain uses TRBV20-1 and TRBJ2-1, with no clear D. The ends were cut back, 3 bases at V and 8 bases at J, with 17 bases in the middle. Looked up from germline, CDR1 is DFQATT and CDR2 is SNEGSKA (reference sequence). The CDR3 loop spans 14 amino acids. The CDR3 reads CSASPVVRVDEQFF. The CDR3 DNA reads TGCAGTGCTAGCCCGGTGGTTAGGGTAGATGAGCAGTTCTTC.

The V call is TRBV29-1, the J call TRBJ1-1; the match to TRBD1 covers 7 bases. CDR1 is SQVTM, CDR2 ANQGSEA, per germline. The CDR3 is 11 amino acids. V gave up 4 bases and J gave up 5 bases; unmatched junction bases: 1. CDR3 in amino acids: CSVAQGTEAFF. CDR3 nucleotide sequence: TGCAGCGTTGCACAGGGGACTGAAGCTTTCTTT.

This clonotype has a count of ten or more. The chain couples TRBV10-3 to TRBJ1-5; the D is unclear. Trimming took off 0 bases at V and 6 bases at J, with 18 bases between the two ends. The germline gives CDR1 ENHRY, CDR2 SYGVKD. The CDR3 is made up of 17 amino acids. CDR3 DNA: TGTGCCATCAGTGAGTCAGGACTGAGTCCCTTCCGTCAGCCCCAGCATTTT. Translating gives CAISESGLSPFRQPQHF.

Of note for this clonotype: At one end the junction does not follow the germline gene, possibly because of a read error. The V call is TRBV12-3 or TRBV12-4, the J call TRBJ1-4; no firm D call. CDR3 size: 14 residues. The CDR3 is CASGFKQRDEKLFF. The DNA of the CDR3 is TGTGCCAGCGGTTTTAAACAGCGAGATGAAAAACTGTTTTTT.

There are many counts of this clonotype. The genes are TRBV6-1 and TRBJ2-3; D may be TRBD1 (6 bases). This CDR3 comprises 14 residues. Trimming took off 5 bases at V and 2 bases at J, with 11 bases between the two ends. Germline V gene data show CDR1 as MNHNS and CDR2 as SASEGT. CDR3: CASSFTGSTDTQYF. CDR3 in DNA: TGTGCCAGCAGTTTTACAGGGTCCACAGATACGCAGTATTTT.

This clonotype was observed many times. The gene calls are TRBV20-1 and TRBJ2-1; D tentatively reads TRBD1 or TRBD2 (5 bases each). Germline CDR1 and CDR2: DFQATT and SNEGSKA (reference sequence). The CDR3 sequence is 12 residues long. The CDR3 nucleotides are TGCAGCCCGGTGGGACCGAACAATGAGCAGTTCTTC. Translation: CSPVGPNNEQFF.

The table lists this clonotype with many counts. The chain is built from TRBV20-1 and TRBJ1-2; 7 nucleotides agree with TRBD1. The V gene's germline CDR1 is DFQATT and CDR2 SNEGSKA (reference sequence). Losses at the gene ends were 4 bases for V and 8 bases for J; bases not matched to a gene: 10. The CDR3 has 13 amino acids. The CDR3 DNA reads as TGCAGTGCTACTCCGACAGGGATGGAGGGCTACACCTTC. It is translated as CSATPTGMEGYTF.